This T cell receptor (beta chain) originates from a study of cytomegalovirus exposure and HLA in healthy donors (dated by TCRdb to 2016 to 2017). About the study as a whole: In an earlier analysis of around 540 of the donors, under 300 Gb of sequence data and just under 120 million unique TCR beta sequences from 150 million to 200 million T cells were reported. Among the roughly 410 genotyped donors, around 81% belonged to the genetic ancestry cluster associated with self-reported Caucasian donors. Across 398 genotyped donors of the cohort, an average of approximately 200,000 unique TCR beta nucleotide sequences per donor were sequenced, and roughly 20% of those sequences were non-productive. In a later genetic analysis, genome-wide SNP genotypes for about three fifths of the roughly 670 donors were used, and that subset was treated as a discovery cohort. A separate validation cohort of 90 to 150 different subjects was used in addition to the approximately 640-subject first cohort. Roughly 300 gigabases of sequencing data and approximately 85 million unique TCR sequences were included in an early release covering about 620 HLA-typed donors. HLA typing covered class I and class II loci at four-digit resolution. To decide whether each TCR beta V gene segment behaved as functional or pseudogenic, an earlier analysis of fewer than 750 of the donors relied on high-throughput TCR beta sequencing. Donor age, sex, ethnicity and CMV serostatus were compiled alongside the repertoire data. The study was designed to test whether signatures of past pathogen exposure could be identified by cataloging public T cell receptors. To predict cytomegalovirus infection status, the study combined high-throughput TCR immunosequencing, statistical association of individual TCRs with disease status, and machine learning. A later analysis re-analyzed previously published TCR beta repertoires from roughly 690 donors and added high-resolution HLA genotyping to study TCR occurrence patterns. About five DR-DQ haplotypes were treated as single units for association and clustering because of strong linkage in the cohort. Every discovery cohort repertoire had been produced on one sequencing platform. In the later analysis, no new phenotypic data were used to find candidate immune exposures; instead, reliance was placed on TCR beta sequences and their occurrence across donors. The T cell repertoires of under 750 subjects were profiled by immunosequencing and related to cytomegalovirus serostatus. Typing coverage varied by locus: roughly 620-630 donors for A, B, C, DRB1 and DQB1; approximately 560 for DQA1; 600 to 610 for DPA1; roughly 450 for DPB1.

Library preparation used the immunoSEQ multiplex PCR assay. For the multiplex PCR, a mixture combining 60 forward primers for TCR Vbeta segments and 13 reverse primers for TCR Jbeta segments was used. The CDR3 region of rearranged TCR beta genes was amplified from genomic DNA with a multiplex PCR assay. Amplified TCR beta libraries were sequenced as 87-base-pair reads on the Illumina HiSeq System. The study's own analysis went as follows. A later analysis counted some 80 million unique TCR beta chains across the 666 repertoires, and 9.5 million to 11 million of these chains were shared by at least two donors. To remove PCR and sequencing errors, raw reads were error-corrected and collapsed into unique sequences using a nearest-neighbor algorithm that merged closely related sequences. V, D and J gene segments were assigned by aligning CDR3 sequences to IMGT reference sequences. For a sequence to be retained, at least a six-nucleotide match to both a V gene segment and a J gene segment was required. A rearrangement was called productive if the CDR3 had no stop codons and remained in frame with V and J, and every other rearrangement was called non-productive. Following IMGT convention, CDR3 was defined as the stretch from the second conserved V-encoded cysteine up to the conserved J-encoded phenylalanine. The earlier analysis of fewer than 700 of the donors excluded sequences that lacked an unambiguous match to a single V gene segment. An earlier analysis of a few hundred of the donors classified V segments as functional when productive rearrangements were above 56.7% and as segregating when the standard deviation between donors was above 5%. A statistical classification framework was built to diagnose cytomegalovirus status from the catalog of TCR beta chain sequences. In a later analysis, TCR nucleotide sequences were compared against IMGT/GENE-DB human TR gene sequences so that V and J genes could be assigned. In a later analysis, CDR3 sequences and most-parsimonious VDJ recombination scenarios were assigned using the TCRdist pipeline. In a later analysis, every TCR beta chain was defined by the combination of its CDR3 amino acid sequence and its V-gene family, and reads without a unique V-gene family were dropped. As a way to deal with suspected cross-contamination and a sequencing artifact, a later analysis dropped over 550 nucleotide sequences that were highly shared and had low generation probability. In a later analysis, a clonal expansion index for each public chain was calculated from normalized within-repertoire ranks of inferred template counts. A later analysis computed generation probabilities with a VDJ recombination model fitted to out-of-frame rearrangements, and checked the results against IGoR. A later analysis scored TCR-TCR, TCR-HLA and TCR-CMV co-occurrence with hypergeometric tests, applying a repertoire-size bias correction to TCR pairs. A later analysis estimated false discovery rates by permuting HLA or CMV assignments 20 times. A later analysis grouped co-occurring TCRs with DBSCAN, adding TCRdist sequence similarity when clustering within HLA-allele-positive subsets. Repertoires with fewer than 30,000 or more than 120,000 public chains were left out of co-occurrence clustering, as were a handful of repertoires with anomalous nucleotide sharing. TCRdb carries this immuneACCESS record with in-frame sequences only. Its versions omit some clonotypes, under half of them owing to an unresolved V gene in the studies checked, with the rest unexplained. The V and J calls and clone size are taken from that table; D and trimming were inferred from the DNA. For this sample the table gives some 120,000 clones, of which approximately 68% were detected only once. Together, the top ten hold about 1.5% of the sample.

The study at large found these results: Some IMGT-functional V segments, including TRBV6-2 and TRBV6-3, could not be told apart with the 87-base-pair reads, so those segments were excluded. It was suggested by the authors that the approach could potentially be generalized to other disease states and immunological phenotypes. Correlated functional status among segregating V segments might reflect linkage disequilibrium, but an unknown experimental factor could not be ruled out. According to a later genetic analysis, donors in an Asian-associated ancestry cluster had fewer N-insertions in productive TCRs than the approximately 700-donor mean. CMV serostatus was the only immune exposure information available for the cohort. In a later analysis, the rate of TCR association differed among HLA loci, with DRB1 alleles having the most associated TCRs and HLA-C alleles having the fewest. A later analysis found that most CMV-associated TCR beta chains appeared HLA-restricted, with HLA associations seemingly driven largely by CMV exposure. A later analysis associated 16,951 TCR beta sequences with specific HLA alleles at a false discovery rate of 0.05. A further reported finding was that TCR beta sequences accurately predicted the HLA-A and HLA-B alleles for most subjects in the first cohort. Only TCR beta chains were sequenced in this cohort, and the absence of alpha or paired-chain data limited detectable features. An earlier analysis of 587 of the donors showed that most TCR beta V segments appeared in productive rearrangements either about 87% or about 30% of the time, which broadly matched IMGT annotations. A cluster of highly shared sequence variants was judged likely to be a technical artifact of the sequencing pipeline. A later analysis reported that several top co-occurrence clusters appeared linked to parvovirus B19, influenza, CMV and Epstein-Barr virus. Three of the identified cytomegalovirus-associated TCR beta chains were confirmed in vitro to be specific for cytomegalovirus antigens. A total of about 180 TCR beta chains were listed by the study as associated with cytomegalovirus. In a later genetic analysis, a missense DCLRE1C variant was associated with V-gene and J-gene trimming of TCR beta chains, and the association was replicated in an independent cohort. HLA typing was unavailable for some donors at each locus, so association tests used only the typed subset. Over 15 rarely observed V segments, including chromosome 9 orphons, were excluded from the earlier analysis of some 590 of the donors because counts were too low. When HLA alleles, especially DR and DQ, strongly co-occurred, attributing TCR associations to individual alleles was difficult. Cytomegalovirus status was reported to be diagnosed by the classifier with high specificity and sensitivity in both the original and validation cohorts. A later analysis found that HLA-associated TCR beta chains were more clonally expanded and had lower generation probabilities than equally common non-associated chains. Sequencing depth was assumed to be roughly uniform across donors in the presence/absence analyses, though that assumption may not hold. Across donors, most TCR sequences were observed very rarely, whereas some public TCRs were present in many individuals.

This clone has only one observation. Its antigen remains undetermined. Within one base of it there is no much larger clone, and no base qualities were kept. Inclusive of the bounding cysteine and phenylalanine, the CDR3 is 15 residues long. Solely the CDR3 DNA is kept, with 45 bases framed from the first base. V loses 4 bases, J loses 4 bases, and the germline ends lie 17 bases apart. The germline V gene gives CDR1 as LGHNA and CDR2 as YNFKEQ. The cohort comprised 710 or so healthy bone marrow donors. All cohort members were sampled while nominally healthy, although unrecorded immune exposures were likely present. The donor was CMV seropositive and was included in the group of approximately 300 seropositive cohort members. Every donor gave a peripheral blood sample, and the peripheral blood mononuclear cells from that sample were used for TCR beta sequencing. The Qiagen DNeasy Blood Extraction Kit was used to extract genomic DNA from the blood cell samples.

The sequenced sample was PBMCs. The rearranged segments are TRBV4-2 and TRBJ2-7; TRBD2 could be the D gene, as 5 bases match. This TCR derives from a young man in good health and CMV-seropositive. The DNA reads TGTGCCAGCAGCCGTCAGGCGGGCCCCGTATACGAGCAGTACTTC. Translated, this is CASSRQAGPVYEQYF.